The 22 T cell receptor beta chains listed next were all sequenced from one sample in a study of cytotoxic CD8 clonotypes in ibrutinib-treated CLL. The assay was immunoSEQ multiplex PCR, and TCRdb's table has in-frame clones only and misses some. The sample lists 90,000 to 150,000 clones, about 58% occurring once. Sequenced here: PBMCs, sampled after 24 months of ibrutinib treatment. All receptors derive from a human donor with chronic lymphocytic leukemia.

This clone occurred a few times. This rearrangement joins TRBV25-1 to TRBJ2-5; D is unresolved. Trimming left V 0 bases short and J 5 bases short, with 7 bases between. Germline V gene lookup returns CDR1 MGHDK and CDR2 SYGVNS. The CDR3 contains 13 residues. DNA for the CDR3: TGTGCCAGCAGTGAATACTTTGGGGAGACCCAGTACTTC. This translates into CASSEYFGETQYF.

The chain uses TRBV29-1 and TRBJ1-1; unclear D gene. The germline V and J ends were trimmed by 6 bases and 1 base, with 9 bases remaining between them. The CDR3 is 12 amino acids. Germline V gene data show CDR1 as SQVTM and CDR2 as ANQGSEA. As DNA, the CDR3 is TGCAGCGTCGACCATTCGAACACTGAAGCTTTCTTT. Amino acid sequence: CSVDHSNTEAFF.

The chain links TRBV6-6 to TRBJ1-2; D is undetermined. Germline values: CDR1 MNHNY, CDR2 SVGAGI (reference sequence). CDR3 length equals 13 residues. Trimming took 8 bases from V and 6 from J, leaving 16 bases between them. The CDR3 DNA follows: TGTGCCAGCGCGCCGGGGTCTAGCAATGGCTACACCTTC. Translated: CASAPGSSNGYTF.

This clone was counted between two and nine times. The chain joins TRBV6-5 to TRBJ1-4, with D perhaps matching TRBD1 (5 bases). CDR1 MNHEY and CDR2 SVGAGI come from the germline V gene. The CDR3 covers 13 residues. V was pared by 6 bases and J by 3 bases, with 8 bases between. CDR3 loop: CASSRASNEKLFF. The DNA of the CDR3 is TGTGCCAGCAGCAGGGCCTCTAATGAAAAACTGTTTTTT.

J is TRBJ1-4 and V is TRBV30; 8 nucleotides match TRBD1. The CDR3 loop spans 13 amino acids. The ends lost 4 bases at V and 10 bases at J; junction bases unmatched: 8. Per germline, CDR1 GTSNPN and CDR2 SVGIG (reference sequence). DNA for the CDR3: TGTGCCTGGACAGGGGGCGGATCGGGAAAACTGTTTTTT. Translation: CAWTGGGSGKLFF.

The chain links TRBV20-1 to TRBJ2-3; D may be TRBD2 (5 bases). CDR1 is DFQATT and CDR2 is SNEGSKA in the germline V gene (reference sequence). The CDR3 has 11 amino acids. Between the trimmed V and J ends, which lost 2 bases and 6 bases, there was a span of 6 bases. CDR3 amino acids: CSARSGDTQYF. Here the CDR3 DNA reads TGCAGTGCTAGATCGGGGGATACGCAGTATTTT.

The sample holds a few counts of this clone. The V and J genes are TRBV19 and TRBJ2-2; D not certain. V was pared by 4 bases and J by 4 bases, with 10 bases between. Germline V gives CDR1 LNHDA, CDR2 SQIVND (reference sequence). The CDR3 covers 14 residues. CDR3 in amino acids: CASSTSPGTGELFF. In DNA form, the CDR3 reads TGTGCCAGTAGTACCAGCCCCGGCACCGGGGAGCTGTTTTTT.

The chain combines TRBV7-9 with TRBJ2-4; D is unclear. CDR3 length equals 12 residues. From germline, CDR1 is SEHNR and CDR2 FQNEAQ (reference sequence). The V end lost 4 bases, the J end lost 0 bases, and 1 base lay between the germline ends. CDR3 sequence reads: CASSSAKNIQYF. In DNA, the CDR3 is TGTGCCAGCAGCTCAGCCAAAAACATTCAGTACTTC.

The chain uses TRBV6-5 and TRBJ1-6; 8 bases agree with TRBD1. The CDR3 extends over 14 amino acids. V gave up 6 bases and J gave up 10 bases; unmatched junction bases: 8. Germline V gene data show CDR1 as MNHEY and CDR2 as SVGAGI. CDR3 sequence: CASSSGTGRSPLHF. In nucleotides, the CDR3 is TGTGCCAGCAGCTCAGGGACAGGTCGCTCACCCCTCCACTTT.

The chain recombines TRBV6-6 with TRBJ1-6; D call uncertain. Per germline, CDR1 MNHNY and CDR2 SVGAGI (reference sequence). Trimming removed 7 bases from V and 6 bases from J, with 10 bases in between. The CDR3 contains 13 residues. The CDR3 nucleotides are TGTGCCAGCAAGACCCCTGGTAATTCACCCCTCCACTTT. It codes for CASKTPGNSPLHF.

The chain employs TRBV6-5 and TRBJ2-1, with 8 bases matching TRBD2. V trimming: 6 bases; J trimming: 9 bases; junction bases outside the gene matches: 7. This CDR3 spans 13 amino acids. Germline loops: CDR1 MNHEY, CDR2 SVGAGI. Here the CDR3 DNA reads TGTGCCAGCAGCGGGGGGACTAGTTCTGAGCAGTTCTTC. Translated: CASSGGTSSEQFF.

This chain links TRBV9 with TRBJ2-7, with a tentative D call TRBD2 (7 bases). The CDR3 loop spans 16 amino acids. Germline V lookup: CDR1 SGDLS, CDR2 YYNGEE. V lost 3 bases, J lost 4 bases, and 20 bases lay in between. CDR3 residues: CASSEGEAERGYEQYF. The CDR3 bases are TGTGCCAGCAGCGAGGGGGAGGCGGAGCGGGGTTACGAGCAGTACTTC.

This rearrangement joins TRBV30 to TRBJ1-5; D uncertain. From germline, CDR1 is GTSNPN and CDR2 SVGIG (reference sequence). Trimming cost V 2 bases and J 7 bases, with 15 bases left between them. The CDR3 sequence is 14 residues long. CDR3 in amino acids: CAWSLDGSEQPQHF. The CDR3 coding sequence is TGTGCCTGGAGTTTGGACGGGTCTGAGCAGCCCCAGCATTTT.

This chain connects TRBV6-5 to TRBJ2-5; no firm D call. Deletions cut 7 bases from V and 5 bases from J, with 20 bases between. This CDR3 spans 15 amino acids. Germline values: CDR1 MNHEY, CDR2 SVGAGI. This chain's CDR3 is CASTDRAHVRETQYF. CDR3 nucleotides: TGTGCCAGCACCGATAGGGCCCACGTCCGGGAGACCCAGTACTTC.

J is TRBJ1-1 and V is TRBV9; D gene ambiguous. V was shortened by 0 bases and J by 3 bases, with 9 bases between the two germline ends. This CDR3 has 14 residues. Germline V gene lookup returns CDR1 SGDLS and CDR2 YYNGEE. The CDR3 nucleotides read TGTGCCAGCAGCGTAGGACTGACTTACACTGAAGCTTTCTTT. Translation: CASSVGLTYTEAFF.

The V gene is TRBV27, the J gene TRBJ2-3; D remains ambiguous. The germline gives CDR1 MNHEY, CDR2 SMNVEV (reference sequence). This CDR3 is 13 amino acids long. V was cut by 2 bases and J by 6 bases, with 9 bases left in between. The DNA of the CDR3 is TGTGCCAGCAGTTTAGCCCACAGCGATACGCAGTATTTT. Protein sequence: CASSLAHSDTQYF.

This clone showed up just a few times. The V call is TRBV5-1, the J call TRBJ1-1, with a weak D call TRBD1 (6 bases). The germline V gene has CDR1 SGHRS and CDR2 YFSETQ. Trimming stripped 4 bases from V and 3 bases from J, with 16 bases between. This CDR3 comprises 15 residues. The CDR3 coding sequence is TGCGCCAGCAGCATGGGACATCCGGGGGACACTGAAGCTTTCTTT. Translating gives CASSMGHPGDTEAFF.

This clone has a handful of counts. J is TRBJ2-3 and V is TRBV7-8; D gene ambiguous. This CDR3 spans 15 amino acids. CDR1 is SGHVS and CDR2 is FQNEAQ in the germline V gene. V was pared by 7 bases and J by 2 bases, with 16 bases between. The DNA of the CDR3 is TGTGCCAGCACCCCATCCGCCGCCCCCACAGATACGCAGTATTTT. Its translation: CASTPSAAPTDTQYF.

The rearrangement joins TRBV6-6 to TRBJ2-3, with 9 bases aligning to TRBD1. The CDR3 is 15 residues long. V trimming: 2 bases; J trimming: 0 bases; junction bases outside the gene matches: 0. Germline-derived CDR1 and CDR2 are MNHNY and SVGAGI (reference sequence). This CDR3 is CASSYGQGSTDTQYF. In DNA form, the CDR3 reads TGTGCCAGCAGTTACGGACAGGGGAGCACAGATACGCAGTATTTT.

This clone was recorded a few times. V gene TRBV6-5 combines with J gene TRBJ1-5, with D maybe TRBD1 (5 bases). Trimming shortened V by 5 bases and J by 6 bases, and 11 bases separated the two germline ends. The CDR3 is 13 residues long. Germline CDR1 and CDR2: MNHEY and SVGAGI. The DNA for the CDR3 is TGTGCCAGCAGTCCTTCAGGGTCTCAGCCCCAGCATTTT. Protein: CASSPSGSQPQHF.

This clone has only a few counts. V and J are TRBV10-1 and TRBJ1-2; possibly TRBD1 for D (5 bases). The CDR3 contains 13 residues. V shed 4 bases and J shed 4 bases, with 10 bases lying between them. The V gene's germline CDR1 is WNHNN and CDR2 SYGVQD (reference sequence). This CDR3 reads CASSASGTYGYTF. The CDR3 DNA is TGCGCCAGCAGTGCATCAGGGACCTATGGCTACACCTTC.

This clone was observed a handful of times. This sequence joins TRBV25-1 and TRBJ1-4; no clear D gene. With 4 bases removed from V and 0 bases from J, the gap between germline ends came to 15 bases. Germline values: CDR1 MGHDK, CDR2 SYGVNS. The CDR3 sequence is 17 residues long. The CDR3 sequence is CASSVIPSGATNEKLFF. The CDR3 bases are TGTGCCAGCAGTGTTATCCCGAGTGGGGCAACTAATGAAAAACTGTTTTTT.